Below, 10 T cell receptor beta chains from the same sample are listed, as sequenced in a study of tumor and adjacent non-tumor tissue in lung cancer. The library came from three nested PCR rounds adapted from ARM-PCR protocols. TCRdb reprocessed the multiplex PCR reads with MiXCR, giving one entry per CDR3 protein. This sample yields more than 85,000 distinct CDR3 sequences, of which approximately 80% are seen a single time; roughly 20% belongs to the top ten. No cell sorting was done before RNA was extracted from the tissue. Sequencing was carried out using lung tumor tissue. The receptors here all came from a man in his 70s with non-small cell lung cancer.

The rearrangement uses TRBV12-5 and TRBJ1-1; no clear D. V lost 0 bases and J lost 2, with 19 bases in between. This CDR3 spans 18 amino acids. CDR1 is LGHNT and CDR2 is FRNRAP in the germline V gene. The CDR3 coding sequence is TGTGCTAGTGGTTTGGTTCTCTCCGGGGTCGGAGGAAACACTGAAGCTTTCTTT. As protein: CASGLVLSGVGGNTEAFF.

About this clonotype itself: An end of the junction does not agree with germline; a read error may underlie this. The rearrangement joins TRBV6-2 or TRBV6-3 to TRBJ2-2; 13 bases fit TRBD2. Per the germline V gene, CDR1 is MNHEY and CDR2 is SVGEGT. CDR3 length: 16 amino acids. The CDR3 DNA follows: TGTGCCATCAGTCTAGGACTAGCGGGAGTATCCGGGGTGCTGTTTTTT. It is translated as CAISLGLAGVSGVLFF.

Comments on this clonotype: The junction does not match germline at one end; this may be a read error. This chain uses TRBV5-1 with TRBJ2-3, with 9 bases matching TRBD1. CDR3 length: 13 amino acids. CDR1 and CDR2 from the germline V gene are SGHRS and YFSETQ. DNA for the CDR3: TGCACCAGCGCGGGACAGGGTGAGGATACGCAGTATTTT. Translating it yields CTSAGQGEDTQYF.

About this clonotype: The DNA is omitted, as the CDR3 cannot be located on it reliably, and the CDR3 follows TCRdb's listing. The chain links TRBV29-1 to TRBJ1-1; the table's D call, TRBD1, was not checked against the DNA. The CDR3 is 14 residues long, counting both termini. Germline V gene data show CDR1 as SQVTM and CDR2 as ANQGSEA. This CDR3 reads CSAFGQGTKTEVSF.

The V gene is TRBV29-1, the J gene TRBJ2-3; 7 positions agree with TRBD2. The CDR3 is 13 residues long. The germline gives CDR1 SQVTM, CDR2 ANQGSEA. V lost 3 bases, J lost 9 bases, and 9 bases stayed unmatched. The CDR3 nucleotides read TGCAGCGTTGATCGTCTAGCGGTAGAGACGCAGTATTTT. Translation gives CSVDRLAVETQYF.

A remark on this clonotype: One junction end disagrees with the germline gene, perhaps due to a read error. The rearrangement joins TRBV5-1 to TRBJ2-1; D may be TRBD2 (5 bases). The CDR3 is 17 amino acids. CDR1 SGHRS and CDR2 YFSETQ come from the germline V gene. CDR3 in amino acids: CTSTGSGAPPGYNEQFF. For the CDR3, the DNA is TGCACCAGCACTGGTTCTGGCGCTCCGCCGGGGTACAATGAGCAGTTCTTC. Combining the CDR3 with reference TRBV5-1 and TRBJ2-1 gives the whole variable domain KAGVTQTPRYLIKTRGQQVTLSCSPISGHRSVSWYQQTPGQGLQFLFEYFSETQRNKGNFPGRFSGRQFSNSRSEMNVSTLELGDSALYLCTSTGSGAPPGYNEQFFGPGTRLTVL.

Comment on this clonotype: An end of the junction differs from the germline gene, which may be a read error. CDR3 coding DNA: TGTGTCATCAGTGTCGGGGGTATAAACACTGAAACTTTCTTT. Translated: CVISVGGINTETFF. The V and J genes are TRBV6-1 and TRBJ1-1; D is possibly TRBD1 (5 bases). Germline V lookup: CDR1 MNHNS, CDR2 SASEGT. This CDR3 has 14 amino acids.

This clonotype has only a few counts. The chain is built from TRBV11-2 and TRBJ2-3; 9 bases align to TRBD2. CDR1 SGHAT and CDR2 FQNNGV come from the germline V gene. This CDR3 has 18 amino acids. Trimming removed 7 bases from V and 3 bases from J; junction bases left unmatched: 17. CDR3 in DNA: TGTGCCAGCACCCCGAATTCGATTAGCGGGAGATGGACAGATACGCAGTATTTT. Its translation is CASTPNSISGRWTDTQYF.

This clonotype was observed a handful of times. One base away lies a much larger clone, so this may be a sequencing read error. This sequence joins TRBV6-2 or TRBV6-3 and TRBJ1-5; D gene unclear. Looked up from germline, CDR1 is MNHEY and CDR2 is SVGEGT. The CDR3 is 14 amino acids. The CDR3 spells CASCGVNSNQPRHF. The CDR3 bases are TGTGCCAGCTGTGGGGTTAATAGCAATCAGCCCCGGCATTTT.

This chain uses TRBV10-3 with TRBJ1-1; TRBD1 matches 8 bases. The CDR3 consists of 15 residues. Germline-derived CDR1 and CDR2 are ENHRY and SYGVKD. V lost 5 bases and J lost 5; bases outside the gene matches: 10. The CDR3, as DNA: TGTGCCATCAGTTATCTGGGACAGGATATGACTGAAGCTTTCTTT. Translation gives CAISYLGQDMTEAFF.